This entry lists 29 T cell receptor beta chains sequenced from one sample in a study of regulatory and conventional T cells in RAG deficiency. The sorted conventional CD4+ T cells were CD25-low and CD127-high, with genomic DNA sequenced. Only in-frame clones appear in the TCRdb table, and some are missing; sequencing was by immunoSEQ multiplex PCR. The sample carries approximately 22,000 clones, around 95% recorded once. The same sample was also used in a study of regulatory T cells. From that second work: Primers: 52 TRBV forward and 13 TRBJ reverse.

The sample comprised CD25- CD4+ T cells sorted from blood. These TCRs come from a human donor in good health.

The chain is built from TRBV7-2 and TRBJ2-7, with 12 nucleotides matching TRBD1. This CDR3 spans 15 amino acids. The trim removed 5 bases at V and 3 bases at J, leaving 5 bases unmatched. Germline V CDR1 and CDR2: SGHTA, FQGNSA. DNA of the CDR3: TGTGCCAGCAGCCCAGGGACAGGGGGCGGCTACGAGCAGTACTTC. Translation gives CASSPGTGGGYEQYF.

The V gene is TRBV5-4, the J gene TRBJ2-7; D may be TRBD2 (6 bases). Trimming stripped 2 bases from V and 2 bases from J, with 14 bases between. The CDR3 runs to 15 residues. CDR1 SGHNT and CDR2 YYREEE come from the germline V gene (reference sequence). CDR3 sequence reads: CASSFEAREAYEQYF. CDR3 bases: TGTGCCAGCAGCTTCGAGGCCAGGGAGGCCTACGAGCAGTACTTC.

The rearrangement links TRBV19 to TRBJ1-2; 8 bases match TRBD1. Germline CDR1 reads LNHDA; CDR2 reads SQIVND (reference sequence). CDR3 length: 13 residues. Trimming cost V 2 bases and J 8 bases; bases outside gene matches: 4. The CDR3 DNA sequence: TGTGCCAGTAGTATAACAGGGGGAGAAGGCTACACCTTC. This encodes CASSITGGEGYTF.

V and J are TRBV5-4 and TRBJ1-6, with D possibly matching TRBD1 (5 bases). This CDR3 region has 15 residues. Germline CDR1 reads SGHNT; CDR2 reads YYREEE (reference sequence). Trimming removed 2 bases from V and 8 bases from J, with 14 bases in between. CDR3 DNA: TGTGCCAGCAGCTTAAGACAGCGGGCGGATTCACCCCTCCACTTT. Residues: CASSLRQRADSPLHF. The whole variable domain, remainder taken from reference TRBV5-4 and TRBJ1-6, is ETGVTQSPTHLIKTRGQQVTLRCSSQSGHNTVSWYQQALGQGPQFIFQYYREEENGRGNFPPRFSGLQFPNYSSELNVNALELDDSALYLCASSLRQRADSPLHFGNGTRLTVT.

This sequence joins TRBV4-3 and TRBJ1-4; 8 nucleotides match TRBD1. The V segment lost 0 bases and the J segment 4 bases; nucleotides outside the gene matches: 7. Germline lookup yields CDR1 LGHNA and CDR2 YSLEER. This CDR3 has 17 residues. In DNA, the CDR3 is TGCGCCAGCAGCCAAGACCCAGGGGGCGTTATTAATGAAAAACTGTTTTTT. Encoded protein: CASSQDPGGVINEKLFF.

V gene TRBV9 combines with J gene TRBJ2-7; 7 bases are a match to TRBD2. The CDR3 covers 16 residues. Germline values: CDR1 SGDLS, CDR2 YYNGEE. The V segment lost 3 bases and the J segment 0 bases; nucleotides outside the gene matches: 9. This CDR3 reads CASSAEGGSGSYEQYF. The CDR3 nucleotides are TGTGCCAGCAGCGCCGAGGGCGGGAGTGGCTCCTACGAGCAGTACTTC.

The genes are TRBV9 and TRBJ2-1; TRBD2 matches at 8 bases. With 6 bases clipped from V and 7 bases from J, the junction kept 12 bases outside the gene matches. The CDR3 extends over 15 amino acids. Germline CDR1 SGDLS, CDR2 YYNGEE. The CDR3 nucleotides read TGTGCCAGCACGGTGGCCGGACTAGCATCTAATGAGCAGTTCTTC. Translated: CASTVAGLASNEQFF.

This chain joins TRBV30 and TRBJ1-2; a possible D gene is TRBD1 (5 bases). This CDR3 is built from 14 residues. V shed 0 bases and J shed 7 bases, with 15 bases lying between them. From germline, CDR1 is GTSNPN and CDR2 SVGIG (reference sequence). CDR3 sequence (DNA): TGTGCCTGGAGTGTCGGTCATAGGGGCTTTGGCTACACCTTC. Translation gives CAWSVGHRGFGYTF. Looking up the rest from reference TRBV30 and TRBJ1-2 gives the full variable domain: SQTIHQWPATLVQPVGSPLSLECTVEGTSNPNLYWYRQAAGRGLQLLFYSVGIGQISSEVPQNLSASRPQDRQFILSSKKLLLSDSGFYLCAWSVGHRGFGYTFGSGTRLTVV.

This clone was recorded once. J is TRBJ2-7 and V is TRBV7-9; maybe TRBD2 (5 bases). This CDR3 is 14 amino acids long. In germline, CDR1 is SEHNR, CDR2 FQNEAQ (reference sequence). V lost 7 bases, J lost 3 bases, and 16 bases lay in between. CDR3 nucleotide sequence: TGTGCCAGCACCCTTAGATCCGGGAACTACGAGCAGTACTTC. Translating gives CASTLRSGNYEQYF.

This clone was picked up one time. This rearrangement joins TRBV19 to TRBJ2-2; 9 bases map to TRBD1. The junction had 5 bases not matched to a gene; V was cut back by 6 bases and J by 0 bases. This CDR3 region has 16 residues. Germline V gene lookup returns CDR1 LNHDA and CDR2 SQIVND (reference sequence). CDR3 coding DNA: TGTGCCAGTAGCTCACAGGGGGCAGCGAACACCGGGGAGCTGTTTTTT. Translating it yields CASSSQGAANTGELFF.

The rearrangement joins TRBV15 to TRBJ1-2; D remains ambiguous. CDR1 is LNHNV, CDR2 YYDKDF, per germline (reference sequence). The CDR3 is 13 residues long. V lost 1 base, J lost 10 bases, and 13 bases lay in between. CDR3 region: CATSRGSQPHYTF. As DNA, the CDR3 is TGTGCCACCAGCAGAGGTTCACAGCCTCACTACACCTTC.

The genes are TRBV19 and TRBJ1-5; 8 bases are a match to TRBD1. The V gene end was trimmed by 6 bases and the J gene end by 5 bases; junction bases not matched to a gene: 9. The germline gives CDR1 LNHDA, CDR2 SQIVND (reference sequence). This CDR3 spans 15 amino acids. The CDR3 sequence is CASSTAGGGYQPQHF. CDR3 sequence (DNA): TGTGCCAGTAGCACGGCAGGGGGCGGTTATCAGCCCCAGCATTTT. The full variable domain, with the rest looked up from reference TRBV19 and TRBJ1-5, is DGGITQSPKYLFRKEGQNVTLSCEQNLNHDAMYWYRQDPGQGLRLIYYSQIVNDFQKGDIAEGYSVSREKKESFPLTVTSAQKNPTAFYLCASSTAGGGYQPQHFGDGTRLSIL.

The chain couples TRBV9 to TRBJ2-7; tentatively, D is TRBD2 (5 bases). This CDR3 is built from 15 residues. V lost 0 bases, J lost 3 bases, and 13 bases lay in between. Germline CDR1 SGDLS, CDR2 YYNGEE. In nucleotides, the CDR3 is TGTGCCAGCAGCGTAGGGATCGGGATTCTCTACGAGCAGTACTTC. This encodes CASSVGIGILYEQYF.

CDR3 in DNA: TGTGCCTGGAGTGTTGGGGGGACAGGTTATCAGCCCCAGCATTTT. It encodes CAWSVGGTGYQPQHF. This rearrangement joins TRBV30 to TRBJ1-5, with 8 bases lining up with TRBD1. J gave up 5 bases and V 0 bases, and 6 bases lay outside the gene matches. Germline assignment: CDR1 GTSNPN and CDR2 SVGIG (reference sequence). This CDR3 region has 15 residues.

The chain combines TRBV15 with TRBJ2-5; 12 bases map to TRBD2. Germline-derived CDR1 and CDR2 are LNHNV and YYDKDF (reference sequence). This CDR3 comprises 16 residues. Trimming cost V 3 bases and J 4 bases; bases outside gene matches: 6. The chain's CDR3 is CATSSALLAGGETQYF. The CDR3 DNA reads TGTGCCACCAGCAGTGCTCTACTAGCGGGGGGAGAGACCCAGTACTTC.

This clone has only one observation. The rearrangement joins TRBV5-1 to TRBJ2-2; no definite D call. V was clipped by 0 bases and J by 5 bases, with 5 bases between them. The germline V gene encodes CDR1 SGHRS and CDR2 YFSETQ. The CDR3 loop spans 13 amino acids. This CDR3 reads CASSLAQTGELFF. The DNA for the CDR3 is TGCGCCAGCAGCTTGGCACAGACCGGGGAGCTGTTTTTT.

The V gene is TRBV5-4, the J gene TRBJ2-5; TRBD1 aligns across 10 bases. Unmatched junction bases numbered 8, after V lost 1 base and J lost 5 bases. The CDR3 has 16 residues. The germline CDR1 and CDR2 sequences are SGHNT and YYREEE (reference sequence). The chain's CDR3 is CASSLTTGTGEETQYF. As DNA, the CDR3 is TGTGCCAGCAGCTTGACTACCGGGACAGGGGAGGAGACCCAGTACTTC.

The rearrangement uses TRBV6-1 and TRBJ1-2, with 8 nucleotides matching TRBD1. Germline-derived CDR1 and CDR2 are MNHNS and SASEGT. J lost 0 bases, V lost 6 bases, and 3 bases had no gene match. The CDR3 is made up of 14 amino acids. The CDR3 region is CASSGQGANYGYTF. The DNA of the CDR3 is TGTGCCAGCAGCGGACAGGGAGCTAACTATGGCTACACCTTC.

Only one count was recorded for this clone. The gene calls are TRBV6-5 and TRBJ1-1; D is ambiguous. The germline gives CDR1 MNHEY, CDR2 SVGAGI. Trimming left V 2 bases short and J 10 bases short, with 20 bases between. The CDR3 is made up of 15 amino acids. CDR3 in amino acids: CASSYIPVLNPGAFF. CDR3 nucleotides: TGTGCCAGCAGTTACATCCCCGTGTTAAATCCGGGAGCTTTCTTT.

CDR3 sequence: CASSPNRVGDEQYF. CDR3 nucleotide sequence: TGTGCCAGCAGCCCGAACAGGGTAGGGGACGAGCAGTACTTC. The rearrangement uses TRBV11-2 and TRBJ2-7; perhaps TRBD1 as D (6 bases). The CDR3 is 14 residues long. V shed 5 bases and J shed 5 bases, with 16 bases lying between them. Germline loops: CDR1 SGHAT, CDR2 FQNNGV. Based on the CDR3 plus reference TRBV11-2 and TRBJ2-7, the full variable domain is EAGVAQSPRYKIIEKRQSVAFWCNPISGHATLYWYQQILGQGPKLLIQFQNNGVVDDSQLPKDRFSAERLKGVDSTLKIQPAKLEDSAVYLCASSPNRVGDEQYFGPGTRLTVT.

CDR3 sequence: CASSRTSGSYNEQFF. CDR3 DNA sequence: TGTGCCAGCAGTCGCACTAGCGGGAGCTACAATGAGCAGTTCTTC. The chain couples TRBV6-5 to TRBJ2-1; 11 bases fit TRBD2. The CDR3 totals 15 residues. CDR1 MNHEY and CDR2 SVGAGI come from the germline V gene. The J segment lost 3 bases and the V segment lost 5 bases, leaving 3 bases of the junction unmatched.

This rearrangement joins TRBV11-2 to TRBJ2-2; 10 bases map to TRBD1. CDR1 and CDR2 (germline): SGHAT, FQNNGV. The CDR3 length is 16 residues. V was clipped by 2 bases and J by 5 bases; unmatched bases: 5. For the CDR3, the DNA is TGTGCCAGCAGCTTAAGACAGGGGGCACGTACCGGGGAGCTGTTTTTT. Translation gives CASSLRQGARTGELFF.

The chain carries TRBV7-3 and TRBJ2-2, with 7 bases aligning to TRBD1. Germline-derived CDR1 and CDR2 are SGHTA and FQGTGA. The CDR3 contains 16 residues. Trimming cost V 5 bases and J 4 bases; bases outside gene matches: 10. The CDR3 bases are TGTGCCAGCAGCCCCCAGGGGACAGCTTCCACCGGGGAGCTGTTTTTT. Translating it yields CASSPQGTASTGELFF.

V is TRBV7-2 and J is TRBJ2-7; no firm D call. With 7 bases removed from V and 0 bases from J, the gap between germline ends came to 16 bases. Per germline, CDR1 SGHTA and CDR2 FQGNSA. This CDR3 is 15 amino acids long. The CDR3 protein is CASTESVWSSYEQYF. In nucleotides, the CDR3 is TGTGCCAGCACCGAATCTGTTTGGAGCTCCTACGAGCAGTACTTC.

Only one count was recorded for this clone. V gene TRBV18 combines with J gene TRBJ1-4; possibly TRBD1 for D (6 bases). The CDR3 has 17 residues. V shed 2 bases and J shed 0 bases, with 13 bases lying between them. Germline CDR1 KGHSH, CDR2 LQKENI. CDR3 sequence reads: CASSPSQGHSTNEKLFF. Written as DNA, the CDR3 is TGTGCCAGCTCACCATCCCAGGGACACTCAACTAATGAAAAACTGTTTTTT. The full variable domain, rest sourced from reference TRBV18 and TRBJ1-4, is NAGVMQNPRHLVRRRGQEARLRCSPMKGHSHVYWYRQLPEEGLKFMVYLQKENIIDESGMPKERFSAEFPKEGPSILRIQQVVRGDSAAYFCASSPSQGHSTNEKLFFGSGTQLSVL.

There are a few counts of this clone. The rearrangement uses TRBV5-5 and TRBJ1-6; D might be TRBD1 (6 bases). The germline V and J ends were trimmed by 4 bases and 7 bases, with 15 bases remaining between them. This CDR3 spans 15 amino acids. Looked up from germline, CDR1 is SGHKS and CDR2 is YYEKEE (reference sequence). The CDR3 DNA is TGTGCCAGCAGCCGCGACAGGATCCAAAATTCACCCCTCCACTTT. It translates to CASSRDRIQNSPLHF.

This rearrangement joins TRBV7-2 to TRBJ2-1; perhaps TRBD2 as D (6 bases). The CDR3 is 19 amino acids. Trimming took off 1 base at V and 5 bases at J, with 24 bases between the two ends. The V gene's germline CDR1 is SGHTA and CDR2 FQGNSA. The CDR3, as DNA: TGTGCCAGCAGCTTAGTGGTCTGGAGGGTGGCAGCCGGGAACAATGAGCAGTTCTTC. Protein product: CASSLVVWRVAAGNNEQFF.

This chain links TRBV19 with TRBJ1-4; D call uncertain. CDR1 is LNHDA, CDR2 SQIVND, per germline (reference sequence). Trimming took 5 bases from V and 7 from J, leaving 14 bases between them. The CDR3 covers 14 residues. The CDR3 here is CASSETGRGEKLFF. The CDR3, as DNA: TGTGCCAGTAGTGAAACGGGTCGCGGTGAAAAACTGTTTTTT.

J is TRBJ1-1 and V is TRBV28, with unresolved D. The V gene lost 3 bases and the J gene lost 4 bases, with 21 bases spanning the gap. The CDR3 contains 17 residues. Germline loops: CDR1 MDHEN, CDR2 SYDVKM. In nucleotides, the CDR3 is TGTGCCAGCAGTTTCTTCTGGCCCCTAACTGAGGGCACTGAAGCTTTCTTT. This sequence encodes CASSFFWPLTEGTEAFF. Variable domain in full (rest from reference TRBV28 and TRBJ1-1): DVKVTQSSRYLVKRTGEKVFLECVQDMDHENMFWYRQDPGLGLRLIYFSYDVKMKEKGDIPEGYSVSREKKERFSLILESASTNQTSMYLCASSFFWPLTEGTEAFFGQGTRLTVV.